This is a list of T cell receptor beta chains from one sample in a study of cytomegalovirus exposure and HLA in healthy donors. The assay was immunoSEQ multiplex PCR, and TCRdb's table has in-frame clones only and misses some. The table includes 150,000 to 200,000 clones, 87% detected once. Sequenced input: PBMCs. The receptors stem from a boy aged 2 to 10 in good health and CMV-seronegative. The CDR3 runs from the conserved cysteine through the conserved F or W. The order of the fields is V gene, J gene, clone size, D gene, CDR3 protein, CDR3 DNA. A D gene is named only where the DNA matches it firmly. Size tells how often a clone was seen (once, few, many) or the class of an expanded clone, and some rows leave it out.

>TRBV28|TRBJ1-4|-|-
CASSSGGASGEKLFF
TGTGCCAGCAGTTCCGGGGGGGCCAGCGGTGAAAAACTGTTTTTT
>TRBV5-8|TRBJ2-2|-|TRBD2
CASYGGGGYNTGELFF
TGTGCCAGCTACGGGGGGGGAGGGTATAACACCGGGGAGCTGTTTTTT
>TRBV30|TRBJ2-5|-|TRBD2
CAYGRGLAGEGETQYF
TGTGCCTACGGCCGGGGACTAGCGGGAGAAGGAGAGACCCAGTACTTC
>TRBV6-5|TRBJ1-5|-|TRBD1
CASSPQGLGQPQHF
TGTGCCAGCAGTCCACAGGGGTTGGGACAGCCCCAGCATTTT
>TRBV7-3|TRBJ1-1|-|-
CASSLTGGGTEAFF
TGTGCCAGCAGCTTAACAGGAGGTGGAACTGAAGCTTTCTTT
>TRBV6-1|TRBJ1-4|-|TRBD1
CASSWTGGDEKLFF
TGTGCCAGCAGTTGGACAGGGGGCGATGAAAAACTGTTTTTT
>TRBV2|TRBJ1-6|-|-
CASSAQGRGSPLHF
TGTGCCAGCAGTGCTCAGGGCCGAGGATCACCCCTCCACTTT
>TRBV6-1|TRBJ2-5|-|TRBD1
CASSVVFRGQETQYF
TGTGCCAGCAGTGTCGTGTTCAGGGGGCAAGAGACCCAGTACTTC
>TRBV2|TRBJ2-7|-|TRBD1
CASRRRDSAYEQYF
TGTGCCAGCAGGCGCCGGGACAGTGCCTACGAGCAGTACTTC
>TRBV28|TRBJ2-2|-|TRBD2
CATNSVGGTGELFF
TGTGCCACCAACTCAGTGGGGGGGACCGGGGAGCTGTTTTTT
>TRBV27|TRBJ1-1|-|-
CATARGSNTEAFF
TGTGCCACCGCCCGGGGGTCCAACACTGAAGCTTTCTTT
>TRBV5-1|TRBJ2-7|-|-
CASSLDAGSYEQYF
TGCGCCAGCAGCTTGGACGCGGGGTCCTACGAGCAGTACTTC
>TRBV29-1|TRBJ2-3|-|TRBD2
CSVGGRSTDTQYF
TGCAGCGTGGGCGGGAGGAGCACAGATACGCAGTATTTT
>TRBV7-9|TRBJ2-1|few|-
CASSPPSDQYNEQFF
TGTGCCAGCAGCCCTCCTAGCGACCAATACAATGAGCAGTTCTTC